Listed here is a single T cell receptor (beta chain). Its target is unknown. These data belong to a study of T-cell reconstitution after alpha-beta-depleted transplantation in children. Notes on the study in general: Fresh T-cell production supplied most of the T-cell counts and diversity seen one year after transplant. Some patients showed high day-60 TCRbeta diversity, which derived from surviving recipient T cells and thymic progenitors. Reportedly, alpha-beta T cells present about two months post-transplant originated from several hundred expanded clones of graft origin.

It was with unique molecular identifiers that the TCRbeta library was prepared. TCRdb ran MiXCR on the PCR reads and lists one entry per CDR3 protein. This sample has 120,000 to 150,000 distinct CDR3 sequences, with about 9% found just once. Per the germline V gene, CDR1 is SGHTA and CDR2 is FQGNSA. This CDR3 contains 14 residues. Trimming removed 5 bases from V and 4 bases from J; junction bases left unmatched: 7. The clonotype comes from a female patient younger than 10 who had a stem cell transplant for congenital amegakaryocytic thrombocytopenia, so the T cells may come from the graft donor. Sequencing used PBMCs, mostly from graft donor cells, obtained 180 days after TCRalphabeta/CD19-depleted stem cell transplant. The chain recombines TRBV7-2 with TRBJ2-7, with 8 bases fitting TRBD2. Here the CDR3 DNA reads TGTGCCAGCAGCCAACAGACTAGCGATTACGAGCAGTACTTC. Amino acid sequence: CASSQQTSDYEQYF.